This T cell receptor (beta chain) was found in a study of blood T cell repertoires in COVID-19. CDR1 is SQVTM and CDR2 is ANQGSEA in the germline V gene. This CDR3 contains 12 residues. The V and J ends lost 4 bases and 1 base respectively, with 8 bases between them. Clones were sequenced by immunoSEQ multiplex PCR, and TCRdb holds only the in-frame ones, with some missing. The table includes 130,000 to 150,000 clones, around 81% detected once. The sequence was collected from a man in his sixties with active or convalescent COVID-19. Material: peripheral blood. The rearrangement joins TRBV29-1 to TRBJ2-7; a weak D match, TRBD2 (6 bases). The CDR3 bases are TGCAGCGTTGGCGGGGATTCCTACGAGCAGTACTTC. Translation: CSVGGDSYEQYF.